Reported below is one T cell receptor (beta chain). Its specificity is unknown. The V gene's germline CDR1 is PRHDT and CDR2 FYEKMQ (reference sequence). Trimming cost V 5 bases and J 6 bases, with 26 bases left between them. The CDR3 is 17 amino acids. The data were taken from a study of cytomegalovirus exposure and HLA in healthy donors. Notes on the study in general: Later on, an analysis tied 15,000 to 20,000 TCR beta sequences to HLA alleles at 0.05 false discovery rate. Per a later analysis, HLA-associated TCR beta chains showed more clonal expansion than other, equally common TCR beta chains.

In the PCR, 60 Vbeta and 13 Jbeta primers were used. Here immunoSEQ multiplex PCR was the method, and the copy in TCRdb shows in-frame clones only, minus some. The sample yields under 150,000 clones, around four fifths seen once. Sample: PBMCs. The chain is built from TRBV13 and TRBJ2-7, with D maybe TRBD1 (6 bases). The clonotype was recovered from a young man in good health and CMV-seronegative. CDR3 in amino acids: CASSPANSQGWNSEQYF. CDR3 in DNA: TGTGCCAGCAGCCCCGCCAACTCACAGGGCTGGAACAGCGAGCAGTACTTC.